The 28 T cell receptor beta chains below come from one sample, sequenced in a study of blood T cell repertoires in COVID-19. The data were produced by immunoSEQ multiplex PCR, yet TCRdb's version contains in-frame clones alone and is incomplete. Of approximately 500,000 clones in the sample, 70% to 90% were seen once. Sequenced input: peripheral blood. The receptors here all came from a woman between 45 and 60 years old with COVID-19, enrolled during active disease.

The chain couples TRBV15 to TRBJ2-2, with D maybe TRBD2 (6 bases). Trimming shortened V by 0 bases and J by 9 bases, and 8 bases separated the two germline ends. The CDR3 sequence is 13 residues long. Germline assignment: CDR1 LNHNV and CDR2 YYDKDF (reference sequence). The CDR3 spells CATSREAGRELFF. The CDR3 DNA is TGTGCCACCAGCAGAGAGGCGGGAAGGGAGCTGTTTTTT.

This sequence joins TRBV5-5 and TRBJ2-7; 11 nucleotides align to TRBD1. J lost 4 bases, V lost 2 bases, and 17 bases had no gene match. This CDR3 spans 19 amino acids. Germline values: CDR1 SGHKS, CDR2 YYEKEE (reference sequence). The DNA of the CDR3 is TGTGCCAGCAGCTTTCGGGAAACATCGCGGACAGGGGGCTTTTACGAGCAGTACTTC. Residues: CASSFRETSRTGGFYEQYF.

With regard to this clone: Distinct nucleotide sequences in the sample also encode this CDR3. CDR3 region: CASSLWAANYGYTF. CDR3 bases: TGTGCCAGCAGCTTGTGGGCAGCTAACTATGGCTACACCTTC. The genes are TRBV5-4 and TRBJ1-2; D is unresolved. The CDR3 extends over 14 amino acids. The V gene's germline CDR1 is SGHNT and CDR2 YYREEE (reference sequence). V lost 1 base, J lost 0 bases, and 7 bases lay in between.

The V gene is TRBV5-4, the J gene TRBJ2-5, with 11 bases aligning to TRBD1. Trimming took 10 bases from V and 3 from J; bases not matched to a gene: 8. The CDR3 is 14 residues long. CDR1 is SGHNT and CDR2 is YYREEE in the germline V gene (reference sequence). In DNA, the CDR3 is TGTGCCGGACGCCGGGACAGGGGGGAAGAGACCCAGTACTTC. Encoded protein: CAGRRDRGEETQYF.

The chain recombines TRBV20-1 with TRBJ2-5; D remains ambiguous. V was clipped by 4 bases and J by 5 bases, with 5 bases between them. The germline V gene has CDR1 DFQATT and CDR2 SNEGSKA (reference sequence). This CDR3 has 10 amino acids. For the CDR3, the DNA is TGCAGTGCTAATCGGGAGACCCAGTACTTC. It translates to CSANRETQYF.

The chain is built from TRBV5-6 and TRBJ1-1; D unresolved. The V gene lost 1 base and the J gene lost 1 base, with 11 bases spanning the gap. The CDR3 is 15 residues long. Germline V CDR1 and CDR2: SGHDT, YYEEEE. In nucleotides, the CDR3 is TGTGCCAGCAGCTTGATCGAGCGGGGGAACACTGAAGCTTTCTTT. It yields the protein CASSLIERGNTEAFF. The variable domain in full, completed from reference TRBV5-6 and TRBJ1-1, reads DAGVTQSPTHLIKTRGQQVTLRCSPKSGHDTVSWYQQALGQGPQFIFQYYEEEERQRGNFPDRFSGHQFPNYSSELNVNALLLGDSALYLCASSLIERGNTEAFFGQGTRLTVV.

V and J are TRBV4-1 and TRBJ1-5, with 9 nucleotides matching TRBD1. Trimming cost V 1 base and J 7 bases; bases outside gene matches: 11. CDR3 size: 17 residues. CDR1 and CDR2 from the germline V gene are MGHRA and YSYEKL. The CDR3 DNA sequence: TGCGCCAGCAGCCAAGGCCCCCGGGACAGGGTGGAGCAGCCCCAGCATTTT. Translating it yields CASSQGPRDRVEQPQHF.

The chain joins TRBV29-1 to TRBJ1-2; 8 positions agree with TRBD1. V trimming: 3 bases; J trimming: 2 bases; junction bases outside the gene matches: 2. CDR3 length: 13 amino acids. Germline V lookup: CDR1 SQVTM, CDR2 ANQGSEA. The CDR3 nucleotides are TGCAGCGTTGATGGACAGGGCAACTATGGCTACACCTTC. It yields the protein CSVDGQGNYGYTF. Full variable domain (outside the CDR3, taken from reference TRBV29-1 and TRBJ1-2): SAVISQKPSRDICQRGTSLTIQCQVDSQVTMMFWYRQQPGQSLTLIATANQGSEATYESGFVIDKFPISRPNLTFSTLTVSNMSPEDSSIYLCSVDGQGNYGYTFGSGTRLTVV.

This rearrangement joins TRBV2 to TRBJ1-5; no definite D call. V was clipped by 5 bases and J by 5 bases, with 7 bases between them. The CDR3 is 12 residues long. From germline, CDR1 is SNHLY and CDR2 FYNNEI. Here the CDR3 DNA reads TGTGCCAGCAGTAGACTCCATCAGCCCCAGCATTTT. It is translated as CASSRLHQPQHF.

A single count supports this clone. The chain combines TRBV21-1 with TRBJ2-7; the table gives TRBD2 as D, unverified against the DNA. TRBV21-1 is an annotated pseudogene. This CDR3 contains 15 residues. CDR3 sequence: CASSRGGAETYEQYF. The DNA of the CDR3 is TGTGCCAGCAGCAGAGGGGGGGCGGAAACCTACGAGCAGTACTTC.

This chain connects TRBV2 to TRBJ1-5; 10 nucleotides align to TRBD1. The CDR3 loop spans 16 amino acids. The trim removed 6 bases at V and 1 base at J, leaving 6 bases unmatched. Germline CDR1 SNHLY, CDR2 FYNNEI. CDR3 amino acids: CASREWDRGSNQPQHF. CDR3 nucleotide sequence: TGTGCCAGCAGGGAGTGGGACAGGGGAAGCAATCAGCCCCAGCATTTT.

The gene calls are TRBV13 and TRBJ1-1, with D unresolved. V lost 5 bases and J 2 bases, leaving 15 bases between the germline ends. This CDR3 is built from 15 residues. Germline CDR1 is PRHDT and CDR2 is FYEKMQ (reference sequence). The chain's CDR3 is CASSPPVPLNTEAFF. In DNA form, the CDR3 reads TGTGCCAGCAGCCCACCTGTCCCACTTAACACTGAAGCTTTCTTT.

The chain is built from TRBV7-9 and TRBJ2-1, with a possible D match to TRBD1 (6 bases). V was shortened by 5 bases and J by 4 bases, with 27 bases between the two germline ends. Per germline, CDR1 SEHNR and CDR2 FQNEAQ (reference sequence). This CDR3 has 19 amino acids. The chain's CDR3 is CASSHPTVEDSVHYNEQFF. In DNA, the CDR3 is TGTGCCAGCAGCCACCCCACCGTTGAGGACAGCGTACATTACAATGAGCAGTTCTTC. The whole variable domain, remainder taken from reference TRBV7-9 and TRBJ2-1, is DTGVSQNPRHKITKRGQNVTFRCDPISEHNRLYWYRQTLGQGPEFLTYFQNEAQLEKSRLLSDRFSAERPKGSFSTLEIQRTEQGDSAMYLCASSHPTVEDSVHYNEQFFGPGTRLTVL.

The chain uses TRBV18 and TRBJ1-4; no definite D call. V shed 3 bases and J shed 8 bases, with 13 bases lying between them. Germline V gene data show CDR1 as KGHSH and CDR2 as LQKENI. The CDR3 covers 14 residues. CDR3: CASSPEISAEKLFF. CDR3 in DNA: TGTGCCAGCTCACCGGAGATCTCGGCAGAAAAACTGTTTTTT.

V gene TRBV29-1 combines with J gene TRBJ2-1; 10 positions match TRBD2. Germline CDR1 and CDR2: SQVTM and ANQGSEA. The CDR3 extends over 15 amino acids. Trimming at V came to 3 bases and at J to 4 bases, leaving 6 bases not matched to a gene. The CDR3 reads CSVDQRGGTYNEQFF. The DNA for the CDR3 is TGCAGCGTTGACCAGCGGGGGGGAACATACAATGAGCAGTTCTTC.

This sequence joins TRBV19 and TRBJ2-7; TRBD2 aligns across 9 bases. The CDR3 covers 15 residues. CDR1 is LNHDA and CDR2 is SQIVND in the germline V gene (reference sequence). The ends lost 4 bases at V and 2 bases at J; junction bases unmatched: 6. This CDR3 reads CASSTTSGPTYEQYF. CDR3 in DNA: TGTGCCAGTAGTACCACTAGCGGGCCAACCTACGAGCAGTACTTC.

Here the CDR3 reads CASSFQVNSPLHF. As DNA, the CDR3 is TGTGCCAGTAGTTTCCAGGTTAATTCACCCCTCCACTTT. This rearrangement joins TRBV19 to TRBJ1-6; D unresolved. This CDR3 has 13 residues. The V end lost 5 bases, the J end lost 6 bases, and 8 bases lay between the germline ends. From germline, CDR1 is LNHDA and CDR2 SQIVND (reference sequence).

The V call is TRBV13, the J call TRBJ1-2; D remains unclear. The CDR3 contains 17 residues. The ends were cut back, 0 bases at V and 12 bases at J, with 26 bases in the middle. CDR1 and CDR2 (germline): PRHDT, FYEKMQ (reference sequence). The CDR3 DNA sequence: TGTGCCAGCAGCTTAGGATCGCTGGCAGGCCCCCCCTTCATCGACACCTTC. Its protein product is CASSLGSLAGPPFIDTF.

The chain carries TRBV5-4 and TRBJ2-7, with D perhaps matching TRBD1 (6 bases). Trimming stripped 3 bases from V and 2 bases from J, with 18 bases between. In germline, CDR1 is SGHNT, CDR2 YYREEE (reference sequence). This CDR3 region has 16 residues. The CDR3 DNA sequence: TGTGCCAGCAGCTCTCCGAGGGGACAAGAAACCTACGAGCAGTACTTC. This codes for CASSSPRGQETYEQYF.

This sequence joins TRBV21-1 and TRBJ1-6; the DNA was not used to check the table's D call, TRBD1. TRBV21-1 is a documented pseudogene. This CDR3 has 14 residues. The chain's CDR3 is CASVKGQGNSPLHF. DNA for the CDR3: TGTGCCAGCGTCAAGGGACAGGGTAACTCACCCCTCCACTTT.

The chain couples TRBV15 to TRBJ1-4; 7 nucleotides agree with TRBD1. This CDR3 spans 15 amino acids. The V gene's germline CDR1 is LNHNV and CDR2 YYDKDF (reference sequence). With 0 bases clipped from V and 6 bases from J, the junction kept 4 bases outside the gene matches. CDR3 region: CATSRDPGQYEKLFF. CDR3 bases: TGTGCCACCAGCAGAGATCCGGGACAGTATGAAAAACTGTTTTTT. The whole variable domain, remainder taken from reference TRBV15 and TRBJ1-4, is DAMVIQNPRYQVTQFGKPVTLSCSQTLNHNVMYWYQQKSSQAPKLLFHYYDKDFNNEADTPDNFQSRRPNTSFCFLDIRSPGLGDTAMYLCATSRDPGQYEKLFFGSGTQLSVL.

This clone has a single count. The chain joins TRBV28 to TRBJ1-4; no clear D gene. Germline assignment: CDR1 MDHEN and CDR2 SYDVKM. CDR3 length: 14 amino acids. Trimming pared 5 bases from V and 0 bases from J, leaving 7 bases between. CDR3 residues: CASSPPPTNEKLFF. The CDR3 bases are TGTGCCAGCAGTCCTCCCCCAACTAATGAAAAACTGTTTTTT.

The chain has TRBV7-2 and TRBJ2-2, with 10 bases matching TRBD2. Germline-derived CDR1 and CDR2 are SGHTA and FQGNSA. The CDR3 sequence is 18 residues long. Unmatched junction bases numbered 13, after V lost 5 bases and J lost 4 bases. The CDR3 bases are TGTGCCAGCAGCCCAGGGGTAGCGGGGGGTACGGTCACCGGGGAGCTGTTTTTT. Protein sequence: CASSPGVAGGTVTGELFF.

The genes are TRBV4-1 and TRBJ2-7, with 8 bases fitting TRBD2. CDR3 length equals 13 residues. The germline CDR1 and CDR2 sequences are MGHRA and YSYEKL. With V trimmed by 3 bases and J by 3 bases, 1 base remained unmatched. The CDR3 nucleotides read TGCGCCAGCAGCCACGGGAGGGACTACGAGCAGTACTTC. It specifies CASSHGRDYEQYF.

The chain joins TRBV7-3 to TRBJ2-3; possibly TRBD2 for D (6 bases). CDR1 is SGHTA, CDR2 FQGTGA, per germline. The CDR3 loop spans 15 amino acids. The V end lost 5 bases, the J end lost 5 bases, and 17 bases lay between the germline ends. The CDR3 spells CASSPGTRSGDTQYF. CDR3 coding DNA: TGTGCCAGCAGCCCCGGGACTCGAAGTGGAGATACGCAGTATTTT.

This rearrangement joins TRBV11-2 to TRBJ2-1; D is perhaps TRBD2 (5 bases). Trimming removed 3 bases from V and 6 bases from J, with 12 bases in between. Germline CDR1 reads SGHAT; CDR2 reads FQNNGV. This CDR3 comprises 14 residues. DNA of the CDR3: TGTGCCAGCAGCTTTACCGGGGTCAGCAATGAGCAGTTCTTC. It encodes CASSFTGVSNEQFF.

This clone was seen just once. The V and J genes are TRBV5-6 and TRBJ2-1; 10 bases are shared with TRBD1. Germline lookup yields CDR1 SGHDT and CDR2 YYEEEE. The junction had 15 bases not matched to a gene; V was cut back by 5 bases and J by 1 base. The CDR3 runs to 19 residues. The CDR3 DNA reads TGTGCCAGCAGATGGACAGGGGGGCAACTCCCCCCATCCTACAATGAGCAGTTCTTC. This gives the protein CASRWTGGQLPPSYNEQFF.

This rearrangement joins TRBV5-1 to TRBJ1-6, with 8 positions matching TRBD1. With 4 bases clipped from V and 10 bases from J, the junction kept 7 bases outside the gene matches. The germline CDR1 and CDR2 sequences are SGHRS and YFSETQ. The CDR3 length is 14 residues. The CDR3 coding sequence is TGCGCCAGCAGCGAAGGACAGGGTGGATCACCCCTCCACTTT. Its translation: CASSEGQGGSPLHF. Using reference TRBV5-1 and TRBJ1-6 for the parts outside the CDR3, the full variable domain is KAGVTQTPRYLIKTRGQQVTLSCSPISGHRSVSWYQQTPGQGLQFLFEYFSETQRNKGNFPGRFSGRQFSNSRSEMNVSTLELGDSALYLCASSEGQGGSPLHFGNGTRLTVT.